This T cell receptor (beta chain) was profiled in a study of memory B cells and T cells in multiple sclerosis. General study findings and limits: Clone-set sizes differed between compartments, so shared clonotype counts needed normalization.

Profiled with immunoSEQ multiplex PCR; TCRdb holds only in-frame clones, not every one. The sample shows under 50,000 clones, over 75% of them seen only once. The CDR3 is 15 amino acids. The trim removed 1 base at V and 2 bases at J, leaving 3 bases unmatched. Germline CDR1 reads LGHNA; CDR2 reads YSLEER. A note on this clone: What it recognizes is unknown.

Separate sequencing covered autoproliferating (CFSE-dim) and non-proliferating (CFSE-high) T cells from stimulus-free culture. Cultures began with roughly 5.4x10^7 CFSE-labeled PBMCs, unstimulated for roughly 7 days, with replicate wells pooled. Without exogenous stimuli, about 0.51 uM CFSE-labeled PBMCs were cultured serum-free. The sequence was collected from a human donor with multiple sclerosis. The sequenced sample was PBMCs from blood kept in culture. The chain joins TRBV4-3 to TRBJ2-7, with 9 bases fitting TRBD1. In nucleotides, the CDR3 is TGCGCCAGCAGCCAAGTTGGGACAGGGACCTACGAGCAGTACTTC. It specifies CASSQVGTGTYEQYF.